Presented here are 2 T cell receptor beta chains from one specimen sequenced in a study of shared clonotypes between healthy human individuals. Sequencing used immunoSEQ multiplex PCR; TCRdb keeps in-frame clones, though not all of them. The table includes approximately 1,500,000 clones, approximately 98% detected once. The sample was naive CD4+ T cells sorted from blood. Noted subset: CD45RA+ positively selected. These receptor sequences come from a man younger than 45 in good health.

The rearrangement joins TRBV9 to TRBJ2-5; TRBD2 might be the D (5 bases). Germline CDR1 reads SGDLS; CDR2 reads YYNGEE. The V end lost 3 bases, the J end lost 2 bases, and 8 bases lay between the germline ends. This CDR3 contains 13 residues. The CDR3 DNA is TGTGCCAGCAGCGCCAGCGGACAAGAGACCCAGTACTTC. Encoded protein: CASSASGQETQYF.

The chain carries TRBV18 and TRBJ2-7, with D perhaps matching TRBD1 or TRBD2 (5 bases each). The V end lost 0 bases, the J end lost 4 bases, and 16 bases lay between the germline ends. The CDR3 contains 16 residues. Germline CDR1 and CDR2: KGHSH and LQKENI. The CDR3 DNA sequence: TGTGCCAGCTCACCACCGCAGGGCAGGACTCAGTACGAGCAGTACTTC. Translating it yields CASSPPQGRTQYEQYF.